The T cell receptor beta chain under discussion was sequenced for a study of shared clonotypes between healthy human individuals. Positively selected for CCR7, the CD45RO-negative cells used as naive CD8 cells excluded terminally differentiated effector memory CD45RA+ cells. The CDR3 consists of 19 residues. From germline, CDR1 is KGHSH and CDR2 LQKENI. Germline trimming cut 3 bases from V and 2 bases from J; bases unmatched to any gene: 14. The table came from immunoSEQ multiplex PCR; TCRdb's copy has only in-frame clones and leaves some out. The profile covers some 1,900,000 clones, with over 85% appearing a single time and under 1.5% taken by the ten largest.

The chain joins TRBV18 to TRBJ2-7; 12 positions match TRBD2. The sequence came from a man aged 18-30 years in good health. The specimen sequenced was naive CD8+ T cells sorted from blood. The CDR3: CASSPNRGTGLAGPYEQYF. The CDR3 DNA reads TGTGCCAGCTCACCGAACAGGGGGACCGGACTAGCGGGACCCTACGAGCAGTACTTC. Full variable domain (outside the CDR3, taken from reference TRBV18 and TRBJ2-7): NAGVMQNPRHLVRRRGQEARLRCSPMKGHSHVYWYRQLPEEGLKFMVYLQKENIIDESGMPKERFSAEFPKEGPSILRIQQVVRGDSAAYFCASSPNRGTGLAGPYEQYFGPGTRLTVT.